The 19 T cell receptor beta chains presented below share a single source sample, sequenced in a study of CD8+ T cells in alopecia areata. Extraction of RNA preceded its reverse transcription into cDNA, which served as the sequencing template. Clones were sequenced by immunoSEQ multiplex PCR, and TCRdb holds only the in-frame ones, with some missing. The data hold about 210,000 clones, with about 40% observed a single time. Treatment reported: oral pan-JAK inhibitor, 5-10 mg twice daily. The sample was CD4+ T cells sorted from blood, taken at roughly week 36, from a patient treated with tofacitinib. The receptors were gathered from a human donor with alopecia areata.

The chain recombines TRBV7-2 with TRBJ2-1, with D perhaps matching TRBD1 or TRBD2 (5 bases each). The CDR3 is made up of 15 amino acids. Germline CDR1 and CDR2: SGHTA and FQGNSA. Trimming removed 2 bases from V and 5 bases from J, with 13 bases in between. As DNA, the CDR3 is TGTGCCAGCAGCTTATGGGGGAATGCCCACAATGAGCAGTTCTTC. It encodes CASSLWGNAHNEQFF.

At least ten counts were recorded for this clone. The J gene is TRBJ1-4, the V gene TRBV5-1, with D maybe TRBD1 (6 bases). The length of the CDR3 is 15 residues. V lost 5 bases, J lost 6 bases, and 17 bases lay in between. Germline V gene lookup returns CDR1 SGHRS and CDR2 YFSETQ. This CDR3 reads CASRAKGGHDEKLFF. CDR3 coding DNA: TGCGCCAGCAGAGCTAAGGGGGGCCATGATGAAAAACTGTTTTTT.

The chain employs TRBV5-4 and TRBJ1-1; 11 nucleotides line up with TRBD1. V dropped 7 bases and J dropped 6; count of bases not matched to a gene: 8. CDR3 size: 14 residues. Germline V gene lookup returns CDR1 SGHNT and CDR2 YYREEE (reference sequence). CDR3: CASARDRGISEAFF. CDR3 nucleotides: TGTGCCAGCGCCCGGGACAGGGGGATATCTGAAGCTTTCTTT.

The chain links TRBV6-5 to TRBJ1-2; D gene ambiguous. CDR1 and CDR2 from the germline V gene are MNHEY and SVGAGI. Trimming cost V 6 bases and J 12 bases, with 17 bases left between them. The CDR3 is made up of 12 amino acids. The CDR3 DNA reads as TGTGCCAGCAGAGAACTACAGCGTTCCCACACCTTC. As protein: CASRELQRSHTF.

There are a few counts of this clone. J is TRBJ2-1 and V is TRBV2; 8 positions match TRBD2. The V and J ends lost 7 bases and 4 bases, in that order; junction bases with no gene match: 9. This CDR3 is 15 amino acids long. Germline-derived CDR1 and CDR2 are SNHLY and FYNNEI. CDR3 nucleotides: TGTGCCAGCAACTTCAACGGGAGGGAGTACAATGAGCAGTTCTTC. Its translation is CASNFNGREYNEQFF. The full variable domain, completed using reference TRBV2 and TRBJ2-1, is EPEVTQTPSHQVTQMGQEVILRCVPISNHLYFYWYRQILGQKVEFLVSFYNNEISEKSEIFDDQFSVERPDGSNFTLKIRSTKLEDSAMYFCASNFNGREYNEQFFGPGTRLTVL.

A few counts support this clone. The chain links TRBV11-2 to TRBJ2-7; D is unresolved. Germline-derived CDR1 and CDR2 are SGHAT and FQNNGV. This CDR3 contains 15 residues. V lost 6 bases, J lost 2 bases, and 17 bases lay in between. CDR3 sequence: CASRNSRALTYEQYF. For the CDR3, the DNA is TGTGCCAGCAGAAATTCTAGGGCCCTCACCTACGAGCAGTACTTC.

The chain links TRBV29-1 to TRBJ2-3, with 8 bases that match TRBD1. The V gene's germline CDR1 is SQVTM and CDR2 ANQGSEA. V shed 4 bases, J shed 0 bases, and the junction held 9 bases outside the gene matches. The CDR3 consists of 16 residues. The CDR3 nucleotides read TGCAGCGTTGGCAGGGGGCGACCTACTAGCACAGATACGCAGTATTTT. Translating it yields CSVGRGRPTSTDTQYF.

Remarks on this clone: The sample carries other DNA sequences with the same CDR3. V and J are TRBV6-1 and TRBJ2-7, with unresolved D. Looked up from germline, CDR1 is MNHNS and CDR2 is SASEGT. This CDR3 is 12 amino acids long. Trimming took 0 bases from V and 4 from J, leaving 4 bases between them. The CDR3 protein is CASSEARYEQYF. Here the CDR3 DNA reads TGTGCCAGCAGTGAAGCGAGGTACGAGCAGTACTTC.

The V call is TRBV29-1, the J call TRBJ1-2; possibly TRBD1 for D (5 bases). Germline V lookup: CDR1 SQVTM, CDR2 ANQGSEA. The CDR3 has 12 amino acids. Trimming cost V 7 bases and J 4 bases, with 13 bases left between them. DNA of the CDR3: TGCAGCGATTCCCAGGGCGGCTATGGCTACACCTTC. Translation gives CSDSQGGYGYTF.

The chain joins TRBV29-1 to TRBJ1-1; 7 bases fit TRBD1. The CDR3 is 13 residues long. J lost 3 bases, V lost 6 bases, and 7 bases had no gene match. Germline assignment: CDR1 SQVTM and CDR2 ANQGSEA. The CDR3 here is CSVGLTGHTEAFF. The CDR3 DNA reads as TGCAGCGTCGGCTTGACAGGGCACACTGAAGCTTTCTTT.

This chain links TRBV5-1 with TRBJ2-7; TRBD1 is a possible D gene (6 bases). The germline V and J ends were trimmed by 2 bases and 5 bases, with 14 bases remaining between them. The CDR3 contains 14 residues. CDR1 SGHRS and CDR2 YFSETQ come from the germline V gene. The CDR3 sequence: CASSLGGIYDEQYF. As DNA, the CDR3 is TGCGCCAGCAGCTTAGGGGGAATTTACGACGAGCAGTACTTC. Drawing the rest from reference TRBV5-1 and TRBJ2-7, the complete variable domain is KAGVTQTPRYLIKTRGQQVTLSCSPISGHRSVSWYQQTPGQGLQFLFEYFSETQRNKGNFPGRFSGRQFSNSRSEMNVSTLELGDSALYLCASSLGGIYDEQYFGPGTRLTVT.

V usage is TRBV25-1 and J usage is TRBJ1-2; 12 positions agree with TRBD1. Unmatched junction bases numbered 6, after V lost 6 bases and J lost 4 bases. There are 15 residues in the CDR3. Germline-derived CDR1 and CDR2 are MGHDK and SYGVNS. The CDR3 sequence: CASRRGQGAGYGYTF. Here the CDR3 DNA reads TGTGCCAGCAGGAGGGGACAGGGGGCCGGCTATGGCTACACCTTC.

The rearrangement joins TRBV14 to TRBJ2-7; maybe TRBD2 (6 bases). V lost 1 base to trimming and J lost 9 bases, with 16 bases between them. The CDR3 is 14 amino acids. Germline V gives CDR1 SGHDN, CDR2 FVKESK. In nucleotides, the CDR3 is TGTGCCAGCAGCCAAGGGGAGGTACCGCTCCTGCAGTACTTC. Protein product: CASSQGEVPLLQYF.

This sequence joins TRBV5-4 and TRBJ2-1; 8 bases fit TRBD2. V shed 7 bases and J 8 bases; nucleotides not matched to a gene: 14. The germline V gene encodes CDR1 SGHNT and CDR2 YYREEE (reference sequence). The CDR3 spans 15 residues. The CDR3 here is CASQSGLAGTDEQFF. CDR3 in DNA: TGTGCCAGCCAATCCGGGCTAGCGGGCACCGATGAGCAGTTCTTC.

The V gene is TRBV28, the J gene TRBJ2-1, with D perhaps TRBD1 (5 bases). Germline V gene lookup returns CDR1 MDHEN and CDR2 SYDVKM. CDR3 length: 16 residues. V was cut by 7 bases and J by 2 bases, with 18 bases left in between. CDR3 bases: TGTGCCAGCACCGAGTCCCAGGGTTGGGCCTACAATGAGCAGTTCTTC. Its protein is CASTESQGWAYNEQFF.

This chain's CDR3 is CSALDETQYF. Here the CDR3 DNA reads TGCAGCGCACTCGACGAGACCCAGTACTTC. The chain employs TRBV29-1 and TRBJ2-5, with unresolved D. The CDR3 length is 10 residues. CDR1 SQVTM and CDR2 ANQGSEA come from the germline V gene. Trimming cost V 7 bases and J 5 bases, with 8 bases left between them.

J is TRBJ2-3 and V is TRBV28, with D tentatively TRBD1 (5 bases). The CDR3 runs to 15 residues. Trimming stripped 4 bases from V and 3 bases from J, with 14 bases between. Germline V gives CDR1 MDHEN, CDR2 SYDVKM. The CDR3 nucleotides are TGTGCCAGCAGTTCGCGACAGACACCGACAGATACGCAGTATTTT. This codes for CASSSRQTPTDTQYF.

This chain links TRBV18 with TRBJ2-5; tentatively, D is TRBD2 (7 bases). Germline CDR1 KGHSH, CDR2 LQKENI. The V gene lost 3 bases and the J gene lost 2 bases, with 16 bases spanning the gap. The CDR3 contains 16 residues. The CDR3 bases are TGTGCCAGCTCACCCACCAGGGGAGGGACTCAAGAGACCCAGTACTTC. Translated, it gives CASSPTRGGTQETQYF.

CDR3 sequence (DNA): TGTGCCAGCTCACCCCCGGAGACAGATACGCAGTATTTT. This sequence encodes CASSPPETDTQYF. The chain joins TRBV18 to TRBJ2-3; D remains unclear. The CDR3 length is 13 residues. CDR1 and CDR2 from the germline V gene are KGHSH and LQKENI. V lost 3 bases to trimming and J lost 3 bases, with 7 bases between them.